This TCR beta chain was sequenced during a study of HIV-infected patients and healthy controls. Study-level points and caveats: Significantly higher mean Gini indices appeared in HIV-infected repertoires, possibly reflecting oligoclonality.

Trimming cost V 6 bases and J 1 base, with 12 bases left between them. CDR3 length equals 13 residues. Germline CDR1 and CDR2: DFQATT and SNEGSKA (reference sequence). This clonotype showed up many times. Its antigen remains unidentified. Alpha and beta constant-region primers primed reverse transcription of about 500 ng RNA. Using multiplexing indices, alpha and beta chain libraries were generated apart by chain-specific third strand synthesis. Each CDR3 protein gets one entry after TCRdb re-called the 5' RACE reads with MiXCR. The sample has about 24,000 distinct CDR3 sequences; 8.5% to 9% are singletons. Whole blood was used without fractionation, so all unsorted peripheral T cells were included. RNA came from 2 to 3 ml of peripheral blood.

The chain uses TRBV20-1 and TRBJ1-1; D is undetermined. The specimen was blood. The receptor was derived from an adult in good health. CDR3 bases: TGCAGTGCACCGACTTCAGAGAACACTGAAGCTTTCTTT. This sequence encodes CSAPTSENTEAFF.